The present T cell receptor beta chain was sequenced within a study of long-term antiretroviral therapy in people with HIV. Study-wide findings and caveats: All time points showed a repertoire dominated by clones expanded before ART. Sampling of blood ran from about 2003 to 2017, and older ART regimens were possibly in use. ART was followed by higher diversity that remained below transplant donor controls.

immunoSEQ v3.0 was run at survey level. Repertoires were generated with immunoSEQ multiplex PCR, while TCRdb's copy carries only in-frame clones and drops some. The sample holds about 21,000 clones, roughly 84% seen once. This clone has just one count. Its target is unknown. Donors needed at least one pre-ART PBMC sample plus at least two post-ART samples. This CDR3 has 15 amino acids. CDR1 and CDR2 (germline): LGHNA, YSLEER. V was shortened by 0 bases and J by 0 bases, with 7 bases between the two germline ends. The rearrangement joins TRBV4-3 to TRBJ2-3; D may match TRBD1 or TRBD2 (5 bases each). The clonotype comes from a man aged 50 to 59 with HIV. The source was unsorted PBMCs, collected at the start of antiretroviral therapy. The CDR3 sequence: CASSQEGRSTDTQYF. The CDR3 DNA reads as TGCGCCAGCAGCCAAGAGGGACGGAGCACAGATACGCAGTATTTT.